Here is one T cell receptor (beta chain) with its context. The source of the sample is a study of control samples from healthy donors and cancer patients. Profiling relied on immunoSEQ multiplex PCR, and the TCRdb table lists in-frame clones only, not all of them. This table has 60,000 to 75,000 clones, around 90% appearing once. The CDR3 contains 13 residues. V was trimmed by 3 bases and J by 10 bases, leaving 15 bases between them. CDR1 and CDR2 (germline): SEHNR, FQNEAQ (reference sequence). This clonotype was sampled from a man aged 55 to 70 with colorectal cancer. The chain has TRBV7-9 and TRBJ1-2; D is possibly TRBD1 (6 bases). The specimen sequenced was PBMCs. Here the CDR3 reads CASSLDRLWFYTF. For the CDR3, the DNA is TGTGCCAGCAGCTTGGACAGACTATGGTTCTACACCTTC.